This TCR beta chain was sequenced during a study of cytomegalovirus exposure and HLA in healthy donors. CDR3 length: 14 amino acids. Germline V gene sequence: CDR1 SNHLY, CDR2 FYNNEI. The V segment lost 6 bases and the J segment 4 bases; nucleotides outside the gene matches: 8. The PCR used 60 Vbeta and 13 Jbeta primers. Here immunoSEQ multiplex PCR was the method, and the copy in TCRdb shows in-frame clones only, minus some. The profile shows 150,000 to 200,000 clones, roughly four fifths of them singletons. This clone was counted a few times. Its antigen remains unknown. General study points: Rarity characterized most TCR sequences, yet some public TCRs appeared in many donors. The only immune exposure information that was available was CMV serostatus. Trimming of TCR beta V- and J-genes showed a link, identified in a later analysis, to a missense DCLRE1C variant.

The chain joins TRBV2 to TRBJ1-2; 7 nucleotides line up with TRBD1. Source material: PBMCs. The TCR sequence derives from a woman between 18 and 29 years old in good health and CMV-seronegative. The CDR3 loop reads CASRGNTGVYGYTF. For the CDR3, the DNA is TGTGCCAGCAGGGGGAATACAGGGGTCTATGGCTACACCTTC.